Following are 11 T cell receptor beta chains from one sample sequenced in a study of T cell responses to AZD1222 COVID-19 vaccine. Using immunoSEQ multiplex PCR, the repertoire was profiled, and TCRdb retains in-frame clones only, with some absent. The data show some 150,000 clones, with about 93% seen just once and over 8% held by the top ten. Sequencing used peripheral blood, obtained on day 0 of AZD1222 vaccination. These receptors were collected from an adult in good health.

This clone was found once. The CDR3 loop is CASRPGQVINQPQHF. CDR3 DNA: TGTGCCAGCAGACCCGGACAGGTGATCAATCAGCCCCAGCATTTT. The genes are TRBV6-5 and TRBJ1-5; 7 positions agree with TRBD1. The junction had 8 bases not matched to a gene; V was cut back by 6 bases and J by 3 bases. The CDR3 length is 15 residues. CDR1 and CDR2 from the germline V gene are MNHEY and SVGAGI.

This chain links TRBV5-1 with TRBJ2-3; the D gene is possibly TRBD2 (5 bases). The CDR3 spans 14 residues. The V end was cut by 7 bases, the J end by 1 base, with 13 bases between. Germline CDR1 SGHRS, CDR2 YFSETQ. The CDR3 sequence is CASGRSPGTDTQYF. Written as DNA, the CDR3 is TGCGCCAGCGGGAGATCCCCGGGCACAGATACGCAGTATTTT.

This chain's CDR3 is CASSLAVDWTGPTNEKLFF. In DNA form, the CDR3 reads TGTGCCAGCAGCTTAGCGGTGGATTGGACAGGGCCAACTAATGAAAAACTGTTTTTT. This chain joins TRBV7-9 and TRBJ1-4, with 8 positions matching TRBD1. The CDR3 covers 19 residues. J was trimmed by 0 bases and V by 0 bases; bases with no gene match: 9. The germline CDR1 and CDR2 sequences are SEHNR and FQNEAQ (reference sequence). The full variable domain, its missing parts supplied by reference TRBV7-9 and TRBJ1-4, is DTGVSQNPRHKITKRGQNVTFRCDPISEHNRLYWYRQTLGQGPEFLTYFQNEAQLEKSRLLSDRFSAERPKGSFSTLEIQRTEQGDSAMYLCASSLAVDWTGPTNEKLFFGSGTQLSVL.

This chain joins TRBV27 and TRBJ1-6; D not certain. Germline values: CDR1 MNHEY, CDR2 SMNVEV (reference sequence). The CDR3 length is 14 residues. V dropped 3 bases and J dropped 6 bases, with 9 bases sitting between them. The CDR3 region has the DNA TGTGCCAGCAGTTTGTCGAAGGGTAATTCACCCCTCCACTTT. Protein: CASSLSKGNSPLHF.

This chain joins TRBV5-8 and TRBJ1-5; a possible D gene is TRBD1 (5 bases). The germline V gene encodes CDR1 SGHTS and CDR2 YDEGEE. The CDR3 extends over 15 amino acids. Trimming shortened V by 1 base and J by 7 bases, and 15 bases separated the two germline ends. The CDR3 region is CASSLNPGPWQPQHF. The CDR3 DNA is TGTGCCAGCAGCTTGAACCCGGGGCCTTGGCAGCCCCAGCATTTT.

The chain links TRBV5-6 to TRBJ2-2; D perhaps matches TRBD2 (5 bases). Per germline, CDR1 SGHDT and CDR2 YYEEEE. V was cut by 2 bases and J by 3 bases, with 17 bases left in between. The CDR3 loop spans 17 amino acids. The CDR3 loop is CASSFLGFSRDTGELFF. The CDR3 DNA sequence: TGTGCCAGCAGCTTTCTCGGGTTCTCGAGGGACACCGGGGAGCTGTTTTTT.

CDR3 amino acids: CASSLSGQSYNEQFF. CDR3 coding DNA: TGTGCCAGCAGCTTGAGCGGACAGAGCTACAATGAGCAGTTCTTC. The chain couples TRBV5-4 to TRBJ2-1; D might be TRBD1 (6 bases). The germline V and J ends were trimmed by 1 base and 3 bases, with 11 bases remaining between them. The CDR3 length is 15 residues. Per the germline V gene, CDR1 is SGHNT and CDR2 is YYREEE (reference sequence).

The J gene is TRBJ1-6, the V gene TRBV5-6; D is ambiguous. Germline loops: CDR1 SGHDT, CDR2 YYEEEE. V lost 2 bases to trimming and J lost 2 bases, with 14 bases between them. The CDR3 contains 17 residues. CDR3 sequence (DNA): TGTGCCAGCAGCTTCCGATCGACTGGGACCTATAATTCACCCCTCCACTTT. It yields the protein CASSFRSTGTYNSPLHF.

The chain carries TRBV7-2 and TRBJ1-6; no definite D call. The germline V and J ends were trimmed by 5 bases and 0 bases, with 11 bases remaining between them. Germline V gives CDR1 SGHTA, CDR2 FQGNSA. This CDR3 has 16 residues. Here the CDR3 reads CASSRTIVSYNSPLHF. The CDR3 DNA is TGTGCCAGCAGCCGGACGATAGTCTCCTATAATTCACCCCTCCACTTT.

The V and J genes are TRBV4-1 and TRBJ1-2; D uncertain. The germline V gene encodes CDR1 MGHRA and CDR2 YSYEKL. Trimming left V 3 bases short and J 5 bases short, with 16 bases between. This CDR3 has 15 residues. In DNA form, the CDR3 reads TGCGCCAGCAGCCAGACTGCGAGTGAGGCGTATGGCTACACCTTC. Its protein product is CASSQTASEAYGYTF.

The chain couples TRBV7-3 to TRBJ2-3; 8 bases align to TRBD2. Trimming removed 4 bases from V and 0 bases from J; junction bases left unmatched: 9. This CDR3 has 17 amino acids. Germline V lookup: CDR1 SGHTA, CDR2 FQGTGA. The CDR3: CASSSGGGITSTDTQYF. The CDR3, as DNA: TGTGCCAGCAGCTCGGGAGGGGGGATTACGAGCACAGATACGCAGTATTTT.